This T cell receptor beta chain was recorded in a study of CD8 T cells in ankylosing spondylitis. Findings and caveats of the study: Some of the motif variants had earlier been found in reactive arthritis patients' fluid and blood.

This clonotype turned up a few times. What it binds is unknown. Germline CDR1 and CDR2: SGHVS and FQNEAQ. The CDR3 runs 13 residues. With 3 bases removed from V and 7 bases from J, the gap between germline ends came to 7 bases. TCRdb passed the 5' RACE reads through MiXCR, listing each CDR3 protein once. Counted here are 250,000 or so distinct CDR3 sequences, approximately 20% occurring once; the ten biggest clones make up roughly 34%. The sequence derives from a male donor with ankylosing spondylitis or in good health (not recorded which). The genes are TRBV7-8 and TRBJ1-6; D is uncertain. Sequences were obtained from blood, either unsorted or a sorted T cell fraction (not recorded which). The CDR3 reads CASSFGLNSPLHF. CDR3 DNA: TGTGCCAGCAGCTTTGGGTTAAATTCACCCCTCCACTTT.